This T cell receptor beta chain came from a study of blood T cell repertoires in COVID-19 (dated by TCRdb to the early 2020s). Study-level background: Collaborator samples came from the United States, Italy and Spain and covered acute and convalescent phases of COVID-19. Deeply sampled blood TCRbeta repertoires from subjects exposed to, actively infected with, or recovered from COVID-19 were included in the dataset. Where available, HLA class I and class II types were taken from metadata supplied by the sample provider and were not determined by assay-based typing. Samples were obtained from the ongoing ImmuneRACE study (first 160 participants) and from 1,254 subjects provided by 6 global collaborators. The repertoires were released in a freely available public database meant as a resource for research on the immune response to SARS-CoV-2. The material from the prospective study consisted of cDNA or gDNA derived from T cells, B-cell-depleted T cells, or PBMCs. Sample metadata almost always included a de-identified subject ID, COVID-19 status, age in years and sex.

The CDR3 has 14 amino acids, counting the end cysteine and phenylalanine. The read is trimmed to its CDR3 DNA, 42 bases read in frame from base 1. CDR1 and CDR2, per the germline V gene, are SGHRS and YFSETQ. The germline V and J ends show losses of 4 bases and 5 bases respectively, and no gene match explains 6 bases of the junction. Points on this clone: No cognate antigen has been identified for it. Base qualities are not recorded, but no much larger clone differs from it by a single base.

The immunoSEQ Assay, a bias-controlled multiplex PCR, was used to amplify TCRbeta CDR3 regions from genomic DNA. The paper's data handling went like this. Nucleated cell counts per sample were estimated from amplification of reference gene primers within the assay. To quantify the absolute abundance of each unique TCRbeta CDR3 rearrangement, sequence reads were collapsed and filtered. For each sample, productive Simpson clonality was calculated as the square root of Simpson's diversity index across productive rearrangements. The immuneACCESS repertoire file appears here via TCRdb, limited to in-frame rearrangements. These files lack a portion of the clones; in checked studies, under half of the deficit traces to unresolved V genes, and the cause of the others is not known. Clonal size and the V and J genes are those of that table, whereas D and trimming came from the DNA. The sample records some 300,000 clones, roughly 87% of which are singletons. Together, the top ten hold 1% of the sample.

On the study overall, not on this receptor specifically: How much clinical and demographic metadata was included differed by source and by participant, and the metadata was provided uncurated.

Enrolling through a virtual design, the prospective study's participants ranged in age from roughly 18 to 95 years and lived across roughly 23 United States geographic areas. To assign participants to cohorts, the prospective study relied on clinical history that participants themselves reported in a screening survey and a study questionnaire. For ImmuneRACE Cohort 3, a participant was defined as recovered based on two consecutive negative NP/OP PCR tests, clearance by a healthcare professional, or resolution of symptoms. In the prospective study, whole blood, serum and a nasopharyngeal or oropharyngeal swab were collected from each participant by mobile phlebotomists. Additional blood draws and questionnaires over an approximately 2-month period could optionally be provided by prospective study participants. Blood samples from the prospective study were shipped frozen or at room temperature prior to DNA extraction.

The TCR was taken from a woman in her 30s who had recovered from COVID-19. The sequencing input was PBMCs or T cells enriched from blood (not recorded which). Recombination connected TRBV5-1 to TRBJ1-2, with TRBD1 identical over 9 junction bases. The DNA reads TGCGCCAGCAGCCCCGAGACAGGGGGTTATGGCTACACCTTC. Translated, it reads CASSPETGGYGYTF. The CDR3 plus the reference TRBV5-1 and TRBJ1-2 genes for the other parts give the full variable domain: KAGVTQTPRYLIKTRGQQVTLSCSPISGHRSVSWYQQTPGQGLQFLFEYFSETQRNKGNFPGRFSGRQFSNSRSEMNVSTLELGDSALYLCASSPETGGYGYTFGSGTRLTVV.